The clone carrying this T cell receptor (beta chain) has a handful of counts. The antigen remains undetermined. This specimen comes from a study of cytomegalovirus exposure and HLA in healthy donors. Notes on the study in general: An analysis done earlier found most TCR beta V segments productive about 87% or about 30% of the time.

The ends were cut back, 4 bases at V and 5 bases at J, with 12 bases in the middle. Germline loops: CDR1 MGHRA, CDR2 YSYEKL. There are 13 residues in the CDR3. PCR was performed using 60 Vbeta and 13 Jbeta primers. Authors' methods: It was a later analysis that counted some 80 million unique TCR beta chains, of which 9 million to 13 million were shared. Using immunoSEQ multiplex PCR, the repertoire was profiled, and TCRdb retains in-frame clones only, with some absent. V and J calls and clone size are copied from that table; D and trimming were computed from the DNA. The data show around 160,000 clones, around 72% seen once.

This sequence joins TRBV4-1 and TRBJ2-7; D may be TRBD2 (5 bases). Specimen: PBMCs. The sequence was collected from a man aged 50 to 59 in good health and CMV-seronegative. The CDR3 loop reads CASSLQWTDEQYF. For the CDR3, the DNA is TGCGCCAGCAGCCTACAGTGGACTGACGAGCAGTACTTC.